Listed here is a single TCR beta chain. Its antigen is as yet unknown. The source of the sample is a study of post-analysis software for immune sequencing data. Germline V gives CDR1 LGHDT, CDR2 YNNKEL (reference sequence). V lost 0 bases, J lost 6 bases, and 11 bases lay in between. This CDR3 contains 14 residues. Carried by the TCR beta cDNA libraries were unique molecular identifiers. About 500,000 cDNA molecules were obtained per 1 to 10 million input T cells. One entry per CDR3 protein, called by TCRdb with MiXCR from the PCR reads. The profile shows under 650,000 distinct CDR3 sequences, roughly 40% of them singletons. Findings of the study overall: Same-batch preparations were strongly co-clustered by F measure. Among roughly five TRBV segments more frequent in patients than controls were TRBV5-6, TRBV5-1 and TRBV20-1.

This sequence originates from a girl aged 10 to 17 with multiple sclerosis. The chain carries TRBV3-1 and TRBJ1-2; D is uncertain. Sequencing was carried out using blood. CDR3 sequence (DNA): TGTGCCAGCAGCCAAGAGAAGGGATGGAATGGCTACACCTTC. As protein: CASSQEKGWNGYTF.